This TCR beta chain was sequenced for a study of blood T cells in healthy people across ages. There are 15 residues in the CDR3. Germline V gives CDR1 SEHNR, CDR2 FQNEAQ (reference sequence). Primed by a sample-barcoded 5' primer and a J-beta primer mix, a second PCR proceeded for 7 to 11 cycles. Individual samples furnished no less than 3 million CDR3-containing paired-end reads apiece. In TCRdb, the 5' RACE reads were re-called with MiXCR into one record per CDR3 protein. The sample carries roughly 900,000 distinct CDR3 sequences, roughly 52% recorded once. The rearrangement links TRBV7-9 to TRBJ2-4; 9 positions match TRBD1. The last part of the DNA fits TRBJ2-7 better; the J call may be wrong. Sequenced: blood. The sequence was collected from a young man in good health. The CDR3 here is CASSKQGAGFYEQYF. CDR3 nucleotides: TGTGCCAGCAGCAAACAGGGGGCTGGATTCTACGAGCAGTACTTC.